One sample yielded the 25 T cell receptor beta chains listed below, sequenced in a study of blood T cell repertoires in COVID-19. Clones were read by immunoSEQ multiplex PCR, and TCRdb kept only the in-frame ones, dropping some. The repertoire holds approximately 120,000 clones, with 86% as singletons. The source material was peripheral blood. The origin of the receptors is a human donor in a cohort sampled during active COVID-19.

The chain joins TRBV6-5 to TRBJ2-7; possibly TRBD2 for D (6 bases). The V end was cut by 6 bases, the J end by 4 bases, with 13 bases between. The CDR3 spans 13 residues. Germline CDR1 reads MNHEY; CDR2 reads SVGAGI. CDR3 in amino acids: CASRYGSGYEQYF. CDR3 DNA: TGTGCCAGCAGATACGGGAGTGGGTACGAGCAGTACTTC.

The chain couples TRBV2 to TRBJ2-4, with D possibly matching TRBD1 (5 bases). CDR1 SNHLY and CDR2 FYNNEI come from the germline V gene. The CDR3 sequence is 15 residues long. Trimming took 8 bases from V and 5 from J, leaving 19 bases between them. The CDR3 region has the DNA TGTGCCAGCGGGGCGTGGGGTTTAGGGGAAAACATTCAGTACTTC. It specifies CASGAWGLGENIQYF.

The J gene is TRBJ2-3, the V gene TRBV5-1, with D perhaps TRBD2 (5 bases). The germline V and J ends were trimmed by 6 bases and 5 bases, with 13 bases remaining between them. Germline CDR1 and CDR2: SGHRS and YFSETQ. This CDR3 spans 13 amino acids. In DNA, the CDR3 is TGCGCCAGCATGAGGGTAGCTGAAGATACGCAGTATTTT. Amino acids: CASMRVAEDTQYF.

This clone was seen a single time. This chain uses TRBV20-1 with TRBJ2-2; tentative D call: TRBD2 (5 bases). With 3 bases removed from V and 0 bases from J, the gap between germline ends came to 14 bases. The CDR3 has 16 residues. Germline-derived CDR1 and CDR2 are DFQATT and SNEGSKA (reference sequence). CDR3 coding DNA: TGCAGTGCTAGTAAAATCGGGATCGCGAACACCGGGGAGCTGTTTTTT. Its translation is CSASKIGIANTGELFF.

The chain carries TRBV7-2 and TRBJ1-1; TRBD1 aligns across 8 bases. Unmatched junction bases numbered 10, after V lost 1 base and J lost 12 bases. The CDR3 totals 14 residues. Germline CDR1 and CDR2: SGHTA and FQGNSA. The CDR3 DNA is TGTGCCAGCAGCTTAGTCGGACAGGGAGTTTCTTCTTTCTTT. Translating it yields CASSLVGQGVSSFF.

V gene TRBV10-1 combines with J gene TRBJ2-1; D call uncertain. Trimming pared 2 bases from V and 3 bases from J, leaving 8 bases between. The CDR3 has 14 amino acids. Germline V gene sequence: CDR1 WNHNN, CDR2 SYGVQD (reference sequence). This chain's CDR3 is CASSEALSYNEQFF. CDR3 sequence (DNA): TGCGCCAGCAGTGAGGCCCTCAGCTACAATGAGCAGTTCTTC.

The chain employs TRBV7-9 and TRBJ1-1; D is uncertain. This CDR3 spans 16 amino acids. Germline CDR1 SEHNR, CDR2 FQNEAQ (reference sequence). V lost 3 bases to trimming and J lost 3 bases, with 17 bases between them. The CDR3 region is CASSLLRAGGDTEAFF. The CDR3 DNA reads TGTGCCAGCAGCTTGTTGAGGGCGGGTGGGGACACTGAAGCTTTCTTT.

The chain has TRBV28 and TRBJ2-7; D is perhaps TRBD1 (6 bases). Germline values: CDR1 MDHEN, CDR2 SYDVKM. V lost 3 bases to trimming and J lost 2 bases, with 17 bases between them. This CDR3 region has 16 residues. This chain's CDR3 is CASSLFQQGSPYEQYF. Here the CDR3 DNA reads TGTGCCAGCAGTTTGTTCCAACAGGGCAGCCCCTACGAGCAGTACTTC.

The CDR3 nucleotides are TGCGCCAGCAGCTCGCGGACAGGGGCTAACTATGGCTACACCTTC. Its translation is CASSSRTGANYGYTF. The chain employs TRBV5-1 and TRBJ1-2; 9 bases agree with TRBD1. J gave up 0 bases and V 3 bases, and 3 bases lay outside the gene matches. The CDR3 runs 15 residues. CDR1 is SGHRS and CDR2 is YFSETQ in the germline V gene.

V is TRBV19 and J is TRBJ2-1; TRBD1 aligns across 9 bases. The germline CDR1 and CDR2 sequences are LNHDA and SQIVND (reference sequence). The CDR3 has 15 residues. J was trimmed by 5 bases and V by 3 bases; bases with no gene match: 5. The CDR3 DNA is TGTGCCAGTAGTATCCGGGACAGGGCGAACAATGAGCAGTTCTTC. Protein: CASSIRDRANNEQFF.

The V gene is TRBV3-1 (or the pseudogene TRBV3-2), the J gene TRBJ2-3; D remains ambiguous. This CDR3 comprises 11 residues. V was pared by 6 bases and J by 2 bases, with 3 bases between. CDR1 is LGHDT and CDR2 is YNNKEL in the germline V gene (reference sequence). CDR3 protein: CASSLTDTQYF. DNA of the CDR3: TGTGCCAGCAGTCTCACAGATACGCAGTATTTT.

This clone was observed a handful of times. This chain uses TRBV11-2 with TRBJ1-3; no reliable D call. CDR1 and CDR2 from the germline V gene are SGHAT and FQNNGV. V was clipped by 0 bases and J by 4 bases, with 10 bases between them. The CDR3 length is 15 residues. In DNA form, the CDR3 reads TGTGCCAGCAGCTTAGATCTAACCGCCGGAAACACCATATATTTT. As protein: CASSLDLTAGNTIYF.

J is TRBJ1-6 and V is TRBV6-2 or TRBV6-3, with 7 bases lining up with TRBD1. This CDR3 has 15 residues. V lost 0 bases, J lost 6 bases, and 2 bases stayed unmatched. Germline loops: CDR1 MNHEY, CDR2 SVGEGT. CDR3 residues: CASSYSGQSNSPLHF. DNA of the CDR3: TGTGCCAGCAGTTACTCGGGACAGAGTAATTCACCCCTCCACTTT.

The chain is built from TRBV5-1 and TRBJ2-1, with a tentative D call TRBD2 (6 bases). V was trimmed by 4 bases and J by 6 bases, leaving 17 bases between them. Germline V gives CDR1 SGHRS, CDR2 YFSETQ. The CDR3 is 15 residues long. Here the CDR3 reads CASSPTSGPANEQFF. CDR3 DNA sequence: TGCGCCAGCAGCCCGACTAGTGGGCCCGCCAATGAGCAGTTCTTC.

This CDR3 is CASSLVPSGRALRRTDTQYF. The CDR3 bases are TGTGCCAGCAGCTTAGTACCCAGCGGGAGGGCCCTCCGGCGCACAGATACGCAGTATTTT. The V call is TRBV7-8, the J call TRBJ2-3; 10 bases line up with TRBD2. Germline V gene data show CDR1 as SGHVS and CDR2 as FQNEAQ. The CDR3 has 20 residues. With V trimmed by 1 base and J by 1 base, 14 bases remained unmatched.

The chain has TRBV9 and TRBJ1-1, with D perhaps matching TRBD1 (5 bases). Germline V gene lookup returns CDR1 SGDLS and CDR2 YYNGEE. Trimming took 3 bases from V and 11 from J, leaving 11 bases between them. This CDR3 has 11 residues. CDR3 sequence: CASSEGRRAFF. In nucleotides, the CDR3 is TGTGCCAGCAGCGAGGGGCGCAGGGCTTTCTTT.

The rearrangement joins TRBV5-6 to TRBJ2-3, with 8 bases fitting TRBD2. Germline trimming cut 9 bases from V and 9 bases from J; bases unmatched to any gene: 15. There are 14 residues in the CDR3. The V gene's germline CDR1 is SGHDT and CDR2 YYEEEE. CDR3 in amino acids: CATRRVGAGETQYF. The DNA of the CDR3 is TGTGCCACCCGGCGGGTTGGAGCGGGGGAGACGCAGTATTTT.

The V gene is TRBV2, the J gene TRBJ2-1, with D perhaps matching TRBD1 (5 bases). From germline, CDR1 is SNHLY and CDR2 FYNNEI. Deletions cut 4 bases from V and 9 bases from J, with 7 bases between. There are 11 residues in the CDR3. Here the CDR3 DNA reads TGTGCCAGCAGTGCCCAGGGTGAGCAGTTCTTC. This codes for CASSAQGEQFF.

The gene calls are TRBV18 and TRBJ2-3; D is possibly TRBD2 (5 bases). The germline CDR1 and CDR2 sequences are KGHSH and LQKENI. CDR3 length: 13 residues. V lost 3 bases, J lost 7 bases, and 11 bases lay in between. CDR3 nucleotide sequence: TGTGCCAGCTCACCGGCCGGGAAAAATACGCAGTATTTT. Its protein product is CASSPAGKNTQYF.

The genes are TRBV11-2 and TRBJ2-5; tentative D call: TRBD1 (5 bases). V was shortened by 2 bases and J by 4 bases, with 14 bases between the two germline ends. Germline CDR1 SGHAT, CDR2 FQNNGV. CDR3 length: 15 residues. The CDR3 spells CASSLHPGGAETQYF. The CDR3 bases are TGTGCCAGCAGCTTACATCCGGGTGGGGCAGAGACCCAGTACTTC.

The chain uses TRBV7-3 and TRBJ1-1, with TRBD1 identical over 8 bases. The germline CDR1 and CDR2 sequences are SGHTA and FQGTGA. J lost 0 bases, V lost 5 bases, and 5 bases had no gene match. The CDR3 is made up of 15 amino acids. CDR3 bases: TGTGCCAGCAGCCCCCAGGGGGCGGTGAACACTGAAGCTTTCTTT. This gives the protein CASSPQGAVNTEAFF.

V usage is TRBV18 and J usage is TRBJ1-4; no clear D gene. V lost 3 bases and J 8 bases, leaving 7 bases between the germline ends. Germline lookup yields CDR1 KGHSH and CDR2 LQKENI. CDR3 length: 12 amino acids. Here the CDR3 reads CASSPGGEKLFF. The DNA of the CDR3 is TGTGCCAGCTCACCGGGAGGAGAAAAACTGTTTTTT.

The genes are TRBV7-2 and TRBJ2-1; 7 bases match TRBD2. This CDR3 has 16 residues. In germline, CDR1 is SGHTA, CDR2 FQGNSA. V trimming: 5 bases; J trimming: 9 bases; junction bases outside the gene matches: 16. CDR3 DNA: TGTGCCAGCAGCCGCGCCCCTAGCGGCCTTTATGGTGAGCAGTTCTTC. This encodes CASSRAPSGLYGEQFF.

The chain is built from TRBV30 and TRBJ2-2; D unclear. Germline V CDR1 and CDR2: GTSNPN, SVGIG (reference sequence). V was pared by 3 bases and J by 5 bases, with 7 bases between. This CDR3 is 12 amino acids long. In DNA form, the CDR3 reads TGTGCCTGGAGATCGGGTACCGGGGAGCTGTTTTTT. Translated: CAWRSGTGELFF.

The CDR3 spells CASSLAPSGVPTLEQYF. The CDR3 DNA reads as TGTGCCAGCAGCTTAGCGCCCTCGGGGGTGCCTACTTTGGAGCAGTACTTC. The chain uses TRBV7-9 and TRBJ2-7; the D gene is possibly TRBD2 (6 bases). The CDR3 length is 17 residues. CDR1 is SEHNR and CDR2 is FQNEAQ in the germline V gene (reference sequence). With 0 bases removed from V and 7 bases from J, the gap between germline ends came to 22 bases.